This T cell receptor beta chain was sequenced during a study of cytomegalovirus exposure and HLA in healthy donors. Donors counted as nominally healthy when sampled, yet unrecorded immune exposures were likely. Study-level points and caveats: Later analysis demonstrated an association between a missense DCLRE1C variant and TCR beta V- and J-gene trimming. Several V segments, TRBV6-2 and TRBV6-3 among them, could not be told apart and were dropped. In vitro testing confirmed three CMV-associated chains as specific for CMV antigens.

The CDR3 has 14 amino acids. The germline gives CDR1 MGHRA, CDR2 YSYEKL. The J segment lost 7 bases and the V segment lost 1 base, leaving 3 bases of the junction unmatched. About this clone itself: Its cognate antigen is unknown.

Researchers ran the PCR with 60 Vbeta and 13 Jbeta primers. The method was immunoSEQ multiplex PCR; TCRdb's version includes in-frame clones alone and lacks a portion of them. The table shows approximately 100,000 clones, with over 70% occurring only once. The chain carries TRBV4-1 and TRBJ2-1, with 8 bases lining up with TRBD1. This TCR was sampled from a woman aged 40-49 years in good health and CMV-seronegative. The source material was PBMCs. CDR3 nucleotides: TGCGCCAGCAGCCAAGCGAGGACAGGGAATGAGCAGTTCTTC. Translated, it gives CASSQARTGNEQFF.